This T cell receptor beta chain came from a study of CD8 T cells in Susac syndrome. The CDR3 is 16 amino acids. Trimming took 4 bases from V and 4 from J, leaving 17 bases between them. CDR1 is MDHEN and CDR2 is SYDVKM in the germline V gene. An input of about 0.5 to 1 ug of RNA was subjected to reverse transcription using random hexamers. Amplification of TCR beta CDR3 used immunoSEQ multiplex PCR across 54 Vbeta and 13 Jbeta. One entry per CDR3 protein results from TCRdb running MiXCR on the immunoSEQ multiplex PCR reads. The data show under 90,000 distinct CDR3 sequences, with 95% seen just once and 0.4% to 0.5% held by the top ten.

What was sequenced was CD8+ T cells from PBMCs. This clonotype originated in a human donor with Susac syndrome. V is TRBV28 and J is TRBJ2-1; D is unclear. The DNA for the CDR3 is TGTGCCAGCAGTTCCCCTCCGTGGAAACTTTACAATGAGCAGTTCTTC. It translates to CASSSPPWKLYNEQFF.